The source of this T cell receptor (beta chain) is a study of identical twins. The germline CDR1 and CDR2 sequences are MNHNY and SVGAGI (reference sequence). The CDR3 is 14 residues long. V lost 6 bases and J 5 bases, leaving 14 bases between the germline ends. TCRdb re-analysed the 5' RACE reads in MiXCR, keeping a single row per CDR3 protein. The sample records some 1,600,000 distinct CDR3 sequences, less than 40% being singletons. This clonotype has only a few counts. This chain links TRBV6-6 with TRBJ2-1; possible D gene TRBD2, 6 bases. The sample was cord blood. The origin of this receptor is a newborn girl in good health. Here the CDR3 reads CASSRDSYHNEQFF. The DNA for the CDR3 is TGTGCCAGCAGCCGGGACTCATATCACAATGAGCAGTTCTTC.